These T cell receptor beta chains were read from a single sample in a study of regulatory T cells in long-lasting Graves disease. Each CDR3 protein is one row after TCRdb ran MiXCR on the multiplex PCR reads. There are about 370,000 distinct CDR3 sequences in the sample; 15% to 17% occur only once, and about 20% lies in the top ten. Sample: peripheral blood mononuclear cells (PBMCs), taken at new diagnosis, from a patient treated with antithyroid drugs. These receptors were collected from a female donor with Graves disease. CDR3s include the opening cysteine and the closing phenylalanine or tryptophan. The order of the fields is V gene, J gene, CDR3 length, CDR3 protein.

TRBV7-3	TRBJ2-2	15	CASSRTGPNTGELFF
TRBV12-3/TRBV12-4	TRBJ2-3	15	CASRAAETSTDTQYF
TRBV5-4	TRBJ2-2	16	CASSLASGVNTGELFF
TRBV7-2	TRBJ2-7	13	CASSLWVTYEQYF
TRBV2	TRBJ2-3	16	CASERLAGQVTDTQYF
TRBV7-9	TRBJ1-2	15	CASSLGDRLTYGYTF
TRBV12-3/TRBV12-4	TRBJ2-1	14	CASSLDTSGNEQFF
TRBV12-3/TRBV12-4	TRBJ1-2	11	CASSVGNGYTF
TRBV9	TRBJ2-3	14	CASSYTVNTDTQYF
TRBV11-2	TRBJ2-1	15	CASTQLAGGYNEQFF
TRBV5-8	TRBJ2-7	14	CASGGGRQFYEQYF
TRBV6-2/TRBV6-3	TRBJ2-2	14	CASSYSVLPGELFF
TRBV12-3/TRBV12-4	TRBJ2-1	11	CASSSSGREFF
TRBV10-2	TRBJ2-2	15	CASSVWKGNTGELFF
TRBV6-2/TRBV6-3	TRBJ2-2	14	CASTRGQPTGELFF